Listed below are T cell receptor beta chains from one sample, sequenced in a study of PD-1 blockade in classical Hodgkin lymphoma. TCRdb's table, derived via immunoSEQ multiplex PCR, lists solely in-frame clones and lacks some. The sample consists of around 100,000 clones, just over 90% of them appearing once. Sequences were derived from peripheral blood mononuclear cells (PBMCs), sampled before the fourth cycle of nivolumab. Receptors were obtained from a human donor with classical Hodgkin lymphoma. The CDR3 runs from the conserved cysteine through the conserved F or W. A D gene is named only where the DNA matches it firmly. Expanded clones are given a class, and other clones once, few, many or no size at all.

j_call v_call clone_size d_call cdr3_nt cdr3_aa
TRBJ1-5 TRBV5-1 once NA TGCGCCAGCAGCTTGGAGGCAGCGGATAATCAGCCCCAGCATTTT CASSLEAADNQPQHF
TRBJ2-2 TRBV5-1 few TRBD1 TGCGCCAGTAGGACAGGGAACACCGGGGAGCTGTTTTTT CASRTGNTGELFF
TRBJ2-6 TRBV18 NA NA TGTGCCAGCTCACCACGGGGGGATCCTCGCTCTGGGGCCAACGTCCTGACTTTC CASSPRGDPRSGANVLTF
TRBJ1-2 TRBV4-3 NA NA TGCGCCAGCAGCCCCGGAGGACCCGTCAGCGCTCATGGCTACACCTTC CASSPGGPVSAHGYTF
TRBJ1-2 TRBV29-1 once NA TGCAGCGTTGGAAGGGACAACCCTAACTATGGCTACACCTTC CSVGRDNPNYGYTF
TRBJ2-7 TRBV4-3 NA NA TGCGCCAGCAGCCAAGCCGTTAGCTCCTACGAGCAGTACTTC CASSQAVSSYEQYF
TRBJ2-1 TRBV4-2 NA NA TGTGCCAGCAGCCAAGATCTCTTCCAACCCAATGAGCAGTTCTTC CASSQDLFQPNEQFF
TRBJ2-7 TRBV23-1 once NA TGCGCCAGCAGTCGAAACAGCTACTCCTACGAGCAGTACTTC CASSRNSYSYEQYF
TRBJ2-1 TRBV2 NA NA TGTGCCAGCGGTCCCCGCGATGAGCAGTTCTTC CASGPRDEQFF
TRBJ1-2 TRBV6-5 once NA TGTGCCAGCAATACTCCCAGGGGAGGGGAAGGCTACACCTTC CASNTPRGGEGYTF
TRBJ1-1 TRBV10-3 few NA TGTGCCATCAGTGACGTAGGGAACACTGAAGCTTTCTTT CAISDVGNTEAFF
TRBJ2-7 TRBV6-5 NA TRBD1 TGTGCCAGCAGTCGGCCGAACAGGGGATCCTACGAGCAGTACTTC CASSRPNRGSYEQYF
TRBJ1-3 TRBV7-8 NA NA TGTGCCAGCAGCTTAAACCTGCAATCCTCTGGAAACACCATATATTTT CASSLNLQSSGNTIYF
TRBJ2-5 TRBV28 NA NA TGTGCCAGCGCTTCAGGGCGGTGGGAGACCCAGTACTTC CASASGRWETQYF
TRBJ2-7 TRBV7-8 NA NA TGTGCCAGCAGCTTAGGGGACGGGAGTGTGAACGAGCAGTACTTC CASSLGDGSVNEQYF
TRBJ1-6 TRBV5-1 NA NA TGCGCCAGCAGCTTGGGATCCTCTCCTAATTCACCCCTCCACTTT CASSLGSSPNSPLHF
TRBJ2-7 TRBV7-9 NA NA TGTGCCAGCAGCTTTGGTGGCAGGGAAACCTACGAGCAGTACTTC CASSFGGRETYEQYF
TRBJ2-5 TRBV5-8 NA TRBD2 TGTGCCAGCAGCTTGGTACTAGCGGGGGGGCCGGAGACCCAGTACTTC CASSLVLAGGPETQYF
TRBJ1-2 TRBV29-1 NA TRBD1 TGCAGCGTGGGGCAGGGGGCCTATGGCTACACCTTC CSVGQGAYGYTF
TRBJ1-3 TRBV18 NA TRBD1 TGTGCCACCCGGTCCGGGACAGGGCGATCTGGAAACACCATATATTTT CATRSGTGRSGNTIYF
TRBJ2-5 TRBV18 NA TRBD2 TGTGCCAGCGGTCCGGGACTAGCGGGAACCCAAGAGACCCAGTACTTC CASGPGLAGTQETQYF
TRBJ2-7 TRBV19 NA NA TGTGCCAGTAGTATAGAGGACAACTCCTACGAGCAGTACTTC CASSIEDNSYEQYF
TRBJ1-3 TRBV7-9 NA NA TGTGCCAGCAGCTTAGGGGGGGGTCTCCGACATACCGGAAACACCATATATTTT CASSLGGGLRHTGNTIYF
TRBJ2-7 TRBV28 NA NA TGTGCCAGCAGTTCGGAGGTTCTATACGAGCAGTACTTC CASSSEVLYEQYF
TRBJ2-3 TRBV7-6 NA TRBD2 TGTGCCAGCAGCCACCGGACTAGCGGGGGTTTAGATACGCAGTATTTT CASSHRTSGGLDTQYF
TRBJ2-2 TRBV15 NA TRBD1 TGTGTCACCGCCCCCCACAGGGGGGCCGGGGAGCTGTTTTTT CVTAPHRGAGELFF
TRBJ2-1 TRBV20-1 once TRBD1 TGCAGTGCTAGGGGACAGGCTGTACAGTTCTTC CSARGQAVQFF
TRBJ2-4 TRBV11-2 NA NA TGTGCCAGCAGCCCAAACTTGGGCGGAGGAATTCAGTACTTC CASSPNLGGGIQYF